These 2 T cell receptor beta chains were sequenced from one sample in a study of T cell responses to AZD1222 COVID-19 vaccine. Profiling relied on immunoSEQ multiplex PCR, and the TCRdb table lists in-frame clones only, not all of them. The table lists fewer than 110,000 clones, roughly 86% of them singletons. Sample: peripheral blood, taken 28 days after the second AZD1222 dose. These receptors were collected from an adult who received the AZD1222 COVID-19 vaccine.

The chain employs TRBV3-1 (or the pseudogene TRBV3-2) and TRBJ2-3, with TRBD2 identical over 12 bases. Germline V gene lookup returns CDR1 LGHDT and CDR2 YNNKEL (reference sequence). CDR3 length: 17 amino acids. The V and J ends lost 4 bases and 1 base, in that order; junction bases with no gene match: 6. The CDR3 DNA is TGTGCCAGCAGCCCCCTAGCGGGAGGGCGAGGCACAGATACGCAGTATTTT. Protein product: CASSPLAGGRGTDTQYF.

V and J are TRBV2 and TRBJ2-3; D unclear. The length of the CDR3 is 14 residues. Germline loops: CDR1 SNHLY, CDR2 FYNNEI. Deletions cut 0 bases from V and 6 bases from J, with 10 bases between. CDR3 residues: CASSEALGWDTQYF. The CDR3 DNA sequence: TGTGCCAGCAGTGAAGCGCTAGGGTGGGATACGCAGTATTTT.